This T cell receptor (beta chain) was profiled in a study of T cells in Graves' hyperthyroidism and ophthalmopathy. Overall study: Peripheral blood was acquired at first diagnosis, ahead of any therapy whatsoever.

No ophthalmopathy progression within 18 months constituted stable Graves' hyperthyroidism. Amplified TCR beta CDR3 regions derived from RNA transcripts. First-round RT-PCR with HTBI primers amplified the TCR CDR3 region. TCRdb independently ran MiXCR on the multiplex PCR reads; one entry per CDR3 protein. The sample includes about 840,000 distinct CDR3 sequences, more than 30% of them seen just once. The sequencing sample was made of blood. This TCR derives from a man aged 18 to 29 with Graves' hyperthyroidism.

The CDR3 sequence is CASSLGSQDTQYF. In DNA, the CDR3 is TGTGCCAGCAGCTTAGGCAGTCAAGATACGCAGTATTTT. The chain is built from TRBV7-8 and TRBJ2-3, with D uncertain. Deletions cut 1 base from V and 5 bases from J, with 7 bases between. This CDR3 spans 13 amino acids. Germline V gene lookup returns CDR1 SGHVS and CDR2 FQNEAQ.